Each of the 32 T cell receptor beta chains below was sequenced from the same sample in a study of Graves' ophthalmopathy and Graves' hyperthyroidism. CDR3 regions of TCR beta were amplified from RNA transcripts. First-round RT-PCR with HTBI primers preceded a second-round multiplex PCR. In TCRdb, the multiplex PCR reads were re-called with MiXCR into one record per CDR3 protein. Of 150,000 to 200,000 distinct CDR3 sequences in the sample, 30% to 45% were seen once. The source material was peripheral blood. These receptors were taken from a middle-aged woman with Graves' ophthalmopathy.

The gene calls are TRBV6-5 and TRBJ2-4; D not resolved. This CDR3 is 13 amino acids long. V lost 2 bases to trimming and J lost 4 bases, with 6 bases between them. Germline CDR1 MNHEY, CDR2 SVGAGI. The CDR3 nucleotides read TGTGCCAGCAGTTACGACTCAAAAAACATTCAGTACTTC. This codes for CASSYDSKNIQYF.

The chain joins TRBV29-1 to TRBJ1-1; no clear D gene. Germline loops: CDR1 SQVTM, CDR2 ANQGSEA. Trimming stripped 4 bases from V and 10 bases from J, with 4 bases between. The CDR3 is 8 amino acids. CDR3 loop: CSVGTAFF. For the CDR3, the DNA is TGCAGCGTTGGGACAGCTTTCTTT.

The sample holds many counts of this clonotype. The chain couples TRBV6-5 to TRBJ2-7; TRBD1 matches at 7 bases. Germline V gives CDR1 MNHEY, CDR2 SVGAGI. Trimming removed 5 bases from V and 8 bases from J; junction bases left unmatched: 6. The CDR3 contains 12 residues. This CDR3 reads CASSPQGFQQYF. DNA for the CDR3: TGTGCCAGCAGTCCACAGGGGTTTCAGCAGTACTTC.

This sequence joins TRBV11-3 and TRBJ2-5, with TRBD2 matching over 15 bases. Germline CDR1 is SGHNT and CDR2 is YENEEA. V dropped 5 bases and J dropped 6; count of bases not matched to a gene: 10. The CDR3 sequence is 17 residues long. CDR3: CASSPGLAGGQYQTQYF. DNA for the CDR3: TGTGCCAGCAGCCCTGGACTAGCGGGGGGGCAGTATCAGACCCAGTACTTC.

This clonotype was found many times. This chain links TRBV6-5 with TRBJ1-5; 9 bases fit TRBD1. After removal of 0 bases from V and 3 bases from J, the junction contained 6 bases not matched to a gene. CDR1 and CDR2 (germline): MNHEY, SVGAGI. CDR3 length: 17 amino acids. Here the CDR3 reads CASSYSPGQGSNQPQHF. CDR3 sequence (DNA): TGTGCCAGCAGTTACTCGCCGGGACAGGGCTCCAATCAGCCCCAGCATTTT.

The V and J genes are TRBV6-1 and TRBJ2-7; TRBD2 aligns across 10 bases. CDR1 MNHNS and CDR2 SASEGT come from the germline V gene. The CDR3 length is 13 residues. The V gene end was trimmed by 6 bases and the J gene end by 5 bases; junction bases not matched to a gene: 4. CDR3 DNA: TGTGCCAGCAGGCTAGCGGGAGACCACGAGCAGTACTTC. Translated, it gives CASRLAGDHEQYF.

This clonotype was recorded a few times. The chain is built from TRBV28 and TRBJ2-7; 7 nucleotides match TRBD2. This CDR3 contains 17 residues. The V gene end was trimmed by 5 bases and the J gene end by 0 bases; junction bases not matched to a gene: 13. Germline assignment: CDR1 MDHEN and CDR2 SYDVKM. The CDR3 coding sequence is TGTGCCAGCAGTCTTGATCAGCGGGATCAAAACTCCTACGAGCAGTACTTC. As protein: CASSLDQRDQNSYEQYF.

This clonotype came up many times. The chain recombines TRBV28 with TRBJ2-7, with 7 bases aligning to TRBD2. The germline V gene has CDR1 MDHEN and CDR2 SYDVKM. The CDR3 spans 15 residues. V was clipped by 5 bases and J by 2 bases; unmatched bases: 9. The CDR3 nucleotides are TGTGCCAGCAGTCATCCCTCGGCGGGGGCCTACGAGCAGTACTTC. It encodes CASSHPSAGAYEQYF.

The chain links TRBV27 to TRBJ1-1, with D uncertain. This CDR3 is built from 16 residues. V gave up 2 bases and J gave up 1 base, with 14 bases separating them. In germline, CDR1 is MNHEY, CDR2 SMNVEV (reference sequence). CDR3 sequence (DNA): TGTGCCAGCAGTTTAAATCGTCCGGCGGGGAACACTGAAGCTTTCTTT. This codes for CASSLNRPAGNTEAFF.

The rearrangement links TRBV12-3 or TRBV12-4 to TRBJ1-1, with D possibly TRBD1 on 6 matching bases. The V end lost 3 bases, the J end lost 1 base, and 9 bases lay between the germline ends. The CDR3 runs to 14 residues. This chain's CDR3 is CASSFQTGNTEAFF. CDR3 DNA: TGTGCCAGCAGTTTTCAGACAGGGAACACTGAAGCTTTCTTT.

The CDR3 spells CASSSLREGLVEQYF. In nucleotides, the CDR3 is TGTGCCAGCAGTTCCTTGCGGGAGGGCCTGGTCGAGCAGTACTTC. The J gene is TRBJ2-7, the V gene TRBV6-2 or TRBV6-3; 9 bases align to TRBD2. Germline CDR1 reads MNHEY; CDR2 reads SVGEGT. The J segment lost 6 bases and the V segment lost 4 bases, leaving 10 bases of the junction unmatched. CDR3 length: 15 residues.

This clonotype was detected ten times or more. The chain combines TRBV11-3 with TRBJ1-1, with D uncertain. V was shortened by 2 bases and J by 0 bases, with 7 bases between the two germline ends. The CDR3 contains 14 residues. Germline V gene data show CDR1 as SGHNT and CDR2 as YENEEA. For the CDR3, the DNA is TGTGCCAGCAGCTTAAGCCAATTGAACACTGAAGCTTTCTTT. Translating gives CASSLSQLNTEAFF.

The rearrangement joins TRBV28 to TRBJ2-7; TRBD2 aligns across 11 bases. Per the germline V gene, CDR1 is MDHEN and CDR2 is SYDVKM. V shed 7 bases and J 0 bases; nucleotides not matched to a gene: 11. The CDR3 length is 17 residues. The CDR3 DNA follows: TGTGCCAGCAACTCACCTGGAACTAGCGGGAGCTCCTACGAGCAGTACTTC. Translating it yields CASNSPGTSGSSYEQYF.

This sequence joins TRBV29-1 and TRBJ2-5, with D possibly TRBD2 on 6 matching bases. This CDR3 comprises 12 residues. Trimming cost V 3 bases and J 2 bases, with 7 bases left between them. Germline V gene sequence: CDR1 SQVTM, CDR2 ANQGSEA. For the CDR3, the DNA is TGCAGCGTTGATGGAGGGCAAGAGACCCAGTACTTC. Its protein is CSVDGGQETQYF.

Ten or more counts support this clonotype. This chain connects TRBV7-3 to TRBJ2-7; TRBD2 might be the D (6 bases). The CDR3 extends over 13 amino acids. The V gene lost 0 bases and the J gene lost 5 bases, with 8 bases spanning the gap. Germline V gene sequence: CDR1 SGHTA, CDR2 FQGTGA. CDR3 in amino acids: CASSLTPGDEQYF. CDR3 in DNA: TGTGCCAGCAGCTTAACTCCGGGGGACGAGCAGTACTTC.

V usage is TRBV28 and J usage is TRBJ1-2; 10 bases map to TRBD1. V lost 5 bases, J lost 8 bases, and 5 bases stayed unmatched. Germline lookup yields CDR1 MDHEN and CDR2 SYDVKM. The CDR3 runs 13 residues. The CDR3 DNA reads as TGTGCCAGCAGTCTGGGACAGGGGACCGGCTACACCTTC. Residues: CASSLGQGTGYTF.

This rearrangement joins TRBV28 to TRBJ2-5, with D hard to call. CDR3 size: 16 residues. Trimming shortened V by 3 bases and J by 4 bases, and 18 bases separated the two germline ends. Germline CDR1 MDHEN, CDR2 SYDVKM. The CDR3 DNA sequence: TGTGCCAGCAGTTTCCCTAGTCGGGCCGTGGGAGAGACCCAGTACTTC. Translation gives CASSFPSRAVGETQYF.

In this sample, this clonotype turned up many times. The chain employs TRBV12-3 or TRBV12-4 and TRBJ2-7; 14 bases line up with TRBD2. Trimming took 10 bases from V and 2 from J; bases not matched to a gene: 19. This CDR3 spans 19 amino acids. For the CDR3, the DNA is TGTGCCACCCAGACTAGCGGGAGGGCCATCTCGTCCTACGCCTACGAGCAGTACGTC. Translation: CATQTSGRAISSYAYEQYV.

This clonotype was observed at least ten times. CDR3 sequence reads: CASSQDFPSGGPETQYF. The CDR3 DNA is TGTGCCAGCAGCCAAGATTTTCCTAGCGGGGGTCCAGAGACCCAGTACTTC. The chain employs TRBV4-2 and TRBJ2-5, with TRBD2 matching over 10 bases. V was clipped by 0 bases and J by 4 bases; unmatched bases: 8. This CDR3 is built from 17 residues. Germline V gene sequence: CDR1 LGHNA, CDR2 YNFKEQ.

The chain recombines TRBV6-2 or TRBV6-3 with TRBJ2-7, with D tentatively TRBD1 (5 bases). CDR1 and CDR2 from the germline V gene are MNHEY and SVGEGT. The ends were cut back, 8 bases at V and 5 bases at J, with 19 bases in the middle. The CDR3 runs 14 residues. The CDR3 DNA reads TGTGCCAGCGGATTTCAGGGATTATCAAACGAGCAGTACTTC. It codes for CASGFQGLSNEQYF.

This clonotype has just a few counts. V is TRBV6-2 or TRBV6-3 and J is TRBJ1-1; a weak D match, TRBD1 (5 bases). This CDR3 has 17 amino acids. CDR1 and CDR2 from the germline V gene are MNHEY and SVGEGT. The ends were cut back, 0 bases at V and 3 bases at J, with 17 bases in the middle. CDR3 DNA: TGTGCCAGCAGTTACTCGATACTTTATCTCAGGGACACTGAAGCTTTCTTT. It specifies CASSYSILYLRDTEAFF.

This clonotype has ten or more counts. The rearrangement joins TRBV5-1 to TRBJ1-6; tentatively, D is TRBD1 (5 bases). Germline values: CDR1 SGHRS, CDR2 YFSETQ. Trimming cost V 6 bases and J 14 bases, with 18 bases left between them. The CDR3 is 13 amino acids. The CDR3 coding sequence is TGCGCCAGCACCCCAGGCGGTCGGGGGACCCTCCACTTT. As protein: CASTPGGRGTLHF.

The sample holds many counts of this clonotype. The genes are TRBV15 and TRBJ2-5; D not certain. This CDR3 comprises 13 residues. Trimming stripped 5 bases from V and 7 bases from J, with 14 bases between. Germline V gives CDR1 LNHNV, CDR2 YYDKDF (reference sequence). CDR3 coding DNA: TGTGCCACCAGCCCTGAGGCCCTTCGGACCCAGTACTTC. It encodes CATSPEALRTQYF.

V usage is TRBV12-3 or TRBV12-4 and J usage is TRBJ2-2; no clear D gene. CDR3 size: 14 residues. With 1 base removed from V and 4 bases from J, the gap between germline ends came to 7 bases. CDR3 protein: CASSLGYSTGELFF. The CDR3 bases are TGTGCCAGCAGTTTAGGCTACTCCACCGGGGAGCTGTTTTTT.

The sample holds many counts of this clonotype. The chain links TRBV6-5 to TRBJ2-5; D not certain. The germline V gene has CDR1 MNHEY and CDR2 SVGAGI. V was shortened by 0 bases and J by 0 bases, with 8 bases between the two germline ends. The CDR3 spans 15 residues. The CDR3 DNA reads as TGTGCCAGCAGTTACTCGCTCAGAAACCAAGAGACCCAGTACTTC. Translation gives CASSYSLRNQETQYF.

This clonotype was found many times. The chain joins TRBV28 to TRBJ1-5, with D perhaps matching TRBD1 (6 bases). Germline CDR1 and CDR2: MDHEN and SYDVKM. V gave up 3 bases and J gave up 5 bases, with 14 bases separating them. This CDR3 is 15 amino acids long. The chain's CDR3 is CASSFPQGPYQPQHF. CDR3 DNA sequence: TGTGCCAGCAGTTTTCCCCAGGGGCCCTATCAGCCCCAGCATTTT.

This clonotype came up many times. This chain uses TRBV12-3 or TRBV12-4 with TRBJ1-5; perhaps TRBD1 as D (5 bases). Trimming took off 7 bases at V and 7 bases at J, with 14 bases between the two ends. CDR3 size: 13 residues. The CDR3 DNA is TGTGCCAGCAACCGAGGGGTACGGCAGCCCCAGCATTTT. Protein product: CASNRGVRQPQHF.

This clonotype occurred a few times. The chain couples TRBV2 to TRBJ2-2, with D unresolved. Germline V lookup: CDR1 SNHLY, CDR2 FYNNEI. CDR3 size: 14 residues. V shed 1 base and J shed 1 base, with 4 bases lying between them. The CDR3 sequence: CASSEERNTGELFF. The CDR3 coding sequence is TGTGCCAGCAGTGAAGAGCGGAACACCGGGGAGCTGTTTTTT.

This clonotype was seen many times. V usage is TRBV7-9 and J usage is TRBJ2-5; D ambiguous. Germline lookup yields CDR1 SEHNR and CDR2 FQNEAQ (reference sequence). This CDR3 has 14 residues. V lost 2 bases and J 1 base, leaving 8 bases between the germline ends. The CDR3, as DNA: TGTGCCAGCAGCTTATCGGTCCTCCAAGAGACCCAGTACTTC. Amino acid sequence: CASSLSVLQETQYF.

The chain combines TRBV9 with TRBJ1-1, with 8 bases that match TRBD1. The CDR3 contains 15 residues. Germline-derived CDR1 and CDR2 are SGDLS and YYNGEE. Germline trimming cut 0 bases from V and 4 bases from J; bases unmatched to any gene: 5. CDR3 loop: CASSVAGTGLTEAFF. As DNA, the CDR3 is TGTGCCAGCAGCGTAGCTGGGACAGGACTCACTGAAGCTTTCTTT.

The chain recombines TRBV12-3 or TRBV12-4 with TRBJ1-2, with D unresolved. V lost 5 bases and J lost 0, with 7 bases in between. CDR3 length equals 13 residues. This CDR3 is CASSPQANYGYTF. In nucleotides, the CDR3 is TGTGCCAGCAGTCCCCAGGCTAACTATGGCTACACCTTC.

The sample holds many counts of this clonotype. The chain carries TRBV7-2 and TRBJ1-2; D gene ambiguous. Trimming cost V 5 bases and J 3 bases, with 10 bases left between them. CDR3 length: 13 residues. Germline V gene lookup returns CDR1 SGHTA and CDR2 FQGNSA. CDR3 nucleotide sequence: TGTGCCAGCAGCGTCAGAGTAGACTATGGCTACACCTTC. Its protein product is CASSVRVDYGYTF.